This passage covers 27 T cell receptor beta chains from one sample sequenced in a study of graft-versus-host responses after intestinal transplantation. No antigen has been assigned to these receptors. The data were produced by immunoSEQ multiplex PCR, yet TCRdb's version contains in-frame clones alone and is incomplete. The sample has some 79,000 clones; around 90% are singletons. The sequenced sample was unstimulated CD4+ T cells sorted from spleen or lymph node cells, obtained before intestinal transplant. These receptors originate from a human donor who received an intestinal transplant.

The J gene is TRBJ1-5, the V gene TRBV5-6, with D perhaps matching TRBD1 (5 bases). CDR1 and CDR2 (germline): SGHDT, YYEEEE. The germline V and J ends were trimmed by 3 bases and 3 bases, with 13 bases remaining between them. This CDR3 comprises 15 residues. The CDR3 region has the DNA TGTGCCAGCAGCTCATCTTTCAGGGACAATCAGCCCCAGCATTTT. Residues: CASSSSFRDNQPQHF.

V is TRBV15 and J is TRBJ1-2; no firm D call. Germline V gene lookup returns CDR1 LNHNV and CDR2 YYDKDF (reference sequence). V was clipped by 1 base and J by 6 bases, with 12 bases between them. CDR3 length equals 14 residues. The CDR3 spells CATSRGGEEDGYTF. CDR3 sequence (DNA): TGTGCCACCAGCAGAGGCGGGGAGGAGGATGGCTACACCTTC.

The V call is TRBV5-4, the J call TRBJ1-5; D remains ambiguous. The V gene's germline CDR1 is SGHNT and CDR2 YYREEE (reference sequence). The V gene lost 2 bases and the J gene lost 4 bases, with 10 bases spanning the gap. The CDR3 consists of 14 residues. The CDR3: CASSFGGRNQPQHF. CDR3 bases: TGTGCCAGCAGCTTTGGAGGAAGGAATCAGCCCCAGCATTTT.

V is TRBV6-6 and J is TRBJ2-7; D unresolved. This CDR3 comprises 12 residues. The germline gives CDR1 MNHNY, CDR2 SVGAGI (reference sequence). The ends were cut back, 8 bases at V and 3 bases at J, with 11 bases in the middle. CDR3 protein: CASGQERYEQYF. The CDR3 DNA is TGTGCCAGCGGGCAGGAACGCTACGAGCAGTACTTC.

This clone was seen just once. The rearrangement joins TRBV19 to TRBJ2-3, with TRBD1 matching over 7 bases. Germline CDR1 reads LNHDA; CDR2 reads SQIVND (reference sequence). The ends lost 3 bases at V and 7 bases at J; junction bases unmatched: 7. The CDR3 consists of 14 residues. Written as DNA, the CDR3 is TGTGCCAGTAGTATTCTAGGGGGCGCGAATACGCAGTATTTT. It yields the protein CASSILGGANTQYF.

The chain couples TRBV6-6 to TRBJ1-2; 9 positions match TRBD1. With V trimmed by 6 bases and J by 1 base, 6 bases remained unmatched. The CDR3 is made up of 15 amino acids. The V gene's germline CDR1 is MNHNY and CDR2 SVGAGI (reference sequence). Written as DNA, the CDR3 is TGTGCCAGCAGCACCGGGACAGGGATTAACTATGGCTACACCTTC. Its translation: CASSTGTGINYGYTF.

In DNA form, the CDR3 reads TGTGCCAGCACGGGACTCGCTTACGAGCAGTACTTC. It encodes CASTGLAYEQYF. V and J are TRBV2 and TRBJ2-7; maybe TRBD2 (6 bases). The CDR3 has 12 amino acids. CDR1 and CDR2 from the germline V gene are SNHLY and FYNNEI. The V end was cut by 7 bases, the J end by 4 bases, with 11 bases between. The entire variable domain, with the rest obtained from reference TRBV2 and TRBJ2-7, is as follows: EPEVTQTPSHQVTQMGQEVILRCVPISNHLYFYWYRQILGQKVEFLVSFYNNEISEKSEIFDDQFSVERPDGSNFTLKIRSTKLEDSAMYFCASTGLAYEQYFGPGTRLTVT.

V is TRBV6-6 and J is TRBJ2-7, with 7 nucleotides matching TRBD1. Germline CDR1 reads MNHNY; CDR2 reads SVGAGI (reference sequence). CDR3 length: 14 residues. Trimming at V came to 7 bases and at J to 3 bases, leaving 9 bases not matched to a gene. The DNA of the CDR3 is TGTGCCAGCACCCCGACAGGGACAAGCTACGAGCAGTACTTC. Protein: CASTPTGTSYEQYF.

This clone occurred a few times. CDR3 sequence (DNA): TGTGCCAGCAGTTTATGGACAGGGTATGGCTACACCTTC. This gives the protein CASSLWTGYGYTF. The chain carries TRBV28 and TRBJ1-2, with 7 bases aligning to TRBD1. This CDR3 comprises 13 residues. Germline CDR1 is MDHEN and CDR2 is SYDVKM. Unmatched junction bases numbered 0, after V lost 0 bases and J lost 5 bases.

V gene TRBV19 combines with J gene TRBJ1-4; TRBD1 is a possible D gene (5 bases). The CDR3 length is 17 residues. CDR1 is LNHDA and CDR2 is SQIVND in the germline V gene (reference sequence). Trimming removed 5 bases from V and 1 base from J, with 17 bases in between. The CDR3 region has the DNA TGTGCCAGTAGTCCGAGCCGGGGGATCCGAACTAATGAAAAACTGTTTTTT. It yields the protein CASSPSRGIRTNEKLFF.

A note on this clone: The junction departs from the called germline gene at one end, perhaps through a read error. Other DNA sequences in the sample encode the same CDR3. The chain is built from TRBV18 and TRBJ2-5; D remains ambiguous. The CDR3 spans 12 residues. Germline V gene lookup returns CDR1 KGHSH and CDR2 LQKENI. CDR3 in DNA: TGTGCCAGCTCCCCACGAGAAGAGACCCAGTACTTC. Translated, it gives CASSPREETQYF. The whole variable domain, remainder taken from reference TRBV18 and TRBJ2-5, is NAGVMQNPRHLVRRRGQEARLRCSPMKGHSHVYWYRQLPEEGLKFMVYLQKENIIDESGMPKERFSAEFPKEGPSILRIQQVVRGDSAAYFCASSPREETQYFGPGTRLLVL.

This chain links TRBV5-5 with TRBJ1-1, with D possibly being TRBD1 (5 bases). Germline V gene sequence: CDR1 SGHKS, CDR2 YYEKEE (reference sequence). The CDR3 has 16 residues. Trimming left V 1 base short and J 1 base short, with 14 bases between. The CDR3 DNA reads as TGTGCCAGCAGCTTGTCAGGGTTTAGTAAGAACACTGAAGCTTTCTTT. As protein: CASSLSGFSKNTEAFF. The full variable domain, completed using reference TRBV5-5 and TRBJ1-1, is DAGVTQSPTHLIKTRGQQVTLRCSPISGHKSVSWYQQVLGQGPQFIFQYYEKEERGRGNFPDRFSARQFPNYSSELNVNALLLGDSALYLCASSLSGFSKNTEAFFGQGTRLTVV.

The chain recombines TRBV28 with TRBJ1-5, with TRBD1 matching over 7 bases. This CDR3 is built from 15 residues. Trimming at V came to 8 bases and at J to 0 bases, leaving 7 bases not matched to a gene. CDR1 and CDR2 from the germline V gene are MDHEN and SYDVKM. CDR3 residues: CASSGAGGSNQPQHF. CDR3 DNA sequence: TGTGCCAGCTCAGGGGCAGGGGGTAGCAATCAGCCCCAGCATTTT.

The chain uses TRBV27 and TRBJ2-3; 8 bases map to TRBD1. This CDR3 region has 14 residues. With V trimmed by 4 bases and J by 3 bases, 3 bases remained unmatched. Germline assignment: CDR1 MNHEY and CDR2 SMNVEV (reference sequence). CDR3 sequence reads: CASSSRGRTDTQYF. In DNA, the CDR3 is TGTGCCAGCAGTTCCAGGGGGCGGACAGATACGCAGTATTTT.

The rearrangement uses TRBV10-2 and TRBJ1-4, with 7 nucleotides matching TRBD1. The CDR3 consists of 15 residues. V was pared by 4 bases and J by 8 bases, with 10 bases of the junction left unmatched. Germline CDR1 and CDR2: WSHSY and SAAADI. In nucleotides, the CDR3 is TGCGCCAGCAGTGGGGGCAGGGGGGTTGACGAAAAACTGTTTTTT. Its translation is CASSGGRGVDEKLFF.

This chain uses TRBV5-6 with TRBJ2-5; D not resolved. The CDR3 covers 12 residues. CDR1 is SGHDT, CDR2 YYEEEE, per germline. V lost 1 base and J 5 bases, leaving 6 bases between the germline ends. The DNA of the CDR3 is TGTGCCAGCAGCTTGCGGTGGGAGACCCAGTACTTC. It codes for CASSLRWETQYF.

The chain carries TRBV9 and TRBJ2-1; D is undetermined. V lost 3 bases and J 0 bases, leaving 7 bases between the germline ends. The CDR3 consists of 14 residues. CDR1 SGDLS and CDR2 YYNGEE come from the germline V gene. CDR3 in DNA: TGTGCCAGCAGCGAACACAGCTCCTACAATGAGCAGTTCTTC. Protein product: CASSEHSSYNEQFF.

The rearrangement links TRBV4-1 to TRBJ1-1; the match to TRBD1 covers 7 bases. The V gene end was trimmed by 3 bases and the J gene end by 3 bases; junction bases not matched to a gene: 1. Germline V CDR1 and CDR2: MGHRA, YSYEKL. The CDR3 loop spans 13 amino acids. The chain's CDR3 is CASSHDRDTEAFF. The CDR3 region has the DNA TGCGCCAGCAGCCACGACAGGGACACTGAAGCTTTCTTT.

V usage is TRBV6-1 and J usage is TRBJ2-5; 11 bases line up with TRBD2. This CDR3 contains 16 residues. Trimming cost V 0 bases and J 4 bases; bases outside gene matches: 4. The germline V gene encodes CDR1 MNHNS and CDR2 SASEGT. CDR3 in amino acids: CASSEARLAGGETQYF. CDR3 DNA sequence: TGTGCCAGCAGTGAAGCGAGGCTAGCGGGGGGAGAGACCCAGTACTTC.

The CDR3 nucleotides read TGCGCCAGCAGCTTGAAGCCTAGCGGGGGGGCCCTCGGCTACAATGAGCAGTTCTTC. Translating it yields CASSLKPSGGALGYNEQFF. J is TRBJ2-1 and V is TRBV5-1, with 12 bases identical to TRBD2. V lost 1 base to trimming and J lost 3 bases; unmatched junction nucleotides: 11. Per germline, CDR1 SGHRS and CDR2 YFSETQ. The CDR3 has 19 residues.

V is TRBV5-1 and J is TRBJ1-5, with 7 bases aligning to TRBD1. Germline lookup yields CDR1 SGHRS and CDR2 YFSETQ. This CDR3 comprises 17 residues. J gave up 7 bases and V 0 bases, and 13 bases lay outside the gene matches. The DNA for the CDR3 is TGCGCCAGCAGCTTGGGCCCGGGACAGTTCGGGGAGCAGCCCCAGCATTTT. Protein: CASSLGPGQFGEQPQHF.

This chain connects TRBV28 to TRBJ2-7; maybe TRBD1 (6 bases). Germline CDR1 MDHEN, CDR2 SYDVKM. V was pared by 5 bases and J by 4 bases, with 18 bases between. The CDR3 has 15 amino acids. CDR3 nucleotide sequence: TGTGCCAGCAGTGGCCCCCAGGGGCCTGTTTACGAGCAGTACTTC. It is translated as CASSGPQGPVYEQYF. The full variable domain, rest sourced from reference TRBV28 and TRBJ2-7, is DVKVTQSSRYLVKRTGEKVFLECVQDMDHENMFWYRQDPGLGLRLIYFSYDVKMKEKGDIPEGYSVSREKKERFSLILESASTNQTSMYLCASSGPQGPVYEQYFGPGTRLTVT.

The rearrangement uses TRBV2 and TRBJ2-2; 9 bases fit TRBD2. Germline CDR1 is SNHLY and CDR2 is FYNNEI. The CDR3 spans 15 residues. Trimming at V came to 1 base and at J to 6 bases, leaving 3 bases not matched to a gene. In DNA, the CDR3 is TGTGCCAGCAGTGAAGGTCTAGCGGGGCCCGGGGAGCTGTTTTTT. Residues: CASSEGLAGPGELFF.

This chain links TRBV4-1 with TRBJ2-3; 9 bases align to TRBD2. The V segment lost 4 bases and the J segment 0 bases; nucleotides outside the gene matches: 8. Per the germline V gene, CDR1 is MGHRA and CDR2 is YSYEKL. This CDR3 spans 17 amino acids. The CDR3 nucleotides are TGCGCCAGCAGCCGACCGGGACTAGCTGCTAGCACAGATACGCAGTATTTT. Translating it yields CASSRPGLAASTDTQYF.

The chain recombines TRBV5-1 with TRBJ2-7, with a tentative D call TRBD2 (5 bases). CDR1 is SGHRS and CDR2 is YFSETQ in the germline V gene. The CDR3 is made up of 12 amino acids. Trimming removed 4 bases from V and 5 bases from J, with 10 bases in between. CDR3 sequence reads: CASSLLGHEQYF. CDR3 sequence (DNA): TGCGCCAGCAGCCTACTAGGGCACGAGCAGTACTTC.

The chain has TRBV18 and TRBJ2-1, with 11 bases fitting TRBD1. This CDR3 region has 17 residues. Trimming cost V 6 bases and J 0 bases; bases outside gene matches: 7. Germline V CDR1 and CDR2: KGHSH, LQKENI. CDR3 in amino acids: CASSPGQGVSSYNEQFF. CDR3 DNA: TGTGCCAGCTCTCCGGGACAGGGGGTAAGCTCCTACAATGAGCAGTTCTTC. Full variable domain (missing parts from reference TRBV18 and TRBJ2-1): NAGVMQNPRHLVRRRGQEARLRCSPMKGHSHVYWYRQLPEEGLKFMVYLQKENIIDESGMPKERFSAEFPKEGPSILRIQQVVRGDSAAYFCASSPGQGVSSYNEQFFGPGTRLTVL.

V gene TRBV30 combines with J gene TRBJ2-1; tentatively, D is TRBD2 (6 bases). CDR3 length: 14 residues. Germline assignment: CDR1 GTSNPN and CDR2 SVGIG (reference sequence). V was pared by 4 bases and J by 5 bases, with 15 bases between. The CDR3 DNA reads TGTGCCTGGAATGGGCGGGGTACAGACAATGAGCAGTTCTTC. As protein: CAWNGRGTDNEQFF.